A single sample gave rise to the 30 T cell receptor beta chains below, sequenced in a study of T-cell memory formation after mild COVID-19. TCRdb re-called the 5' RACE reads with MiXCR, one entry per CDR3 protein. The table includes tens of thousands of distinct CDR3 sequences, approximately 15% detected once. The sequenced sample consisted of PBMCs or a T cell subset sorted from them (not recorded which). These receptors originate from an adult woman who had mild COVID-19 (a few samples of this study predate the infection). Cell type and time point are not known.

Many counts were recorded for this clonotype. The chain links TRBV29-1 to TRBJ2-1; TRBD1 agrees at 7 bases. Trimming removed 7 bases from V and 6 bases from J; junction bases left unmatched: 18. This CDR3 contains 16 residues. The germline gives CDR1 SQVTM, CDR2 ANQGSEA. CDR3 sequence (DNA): TGCAGCGGGGCTTTCTTTGTTTGGGCAGGGGGCAATGAGCAGTTCTTC. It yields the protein CSGAFFVWAGGNEQFF.

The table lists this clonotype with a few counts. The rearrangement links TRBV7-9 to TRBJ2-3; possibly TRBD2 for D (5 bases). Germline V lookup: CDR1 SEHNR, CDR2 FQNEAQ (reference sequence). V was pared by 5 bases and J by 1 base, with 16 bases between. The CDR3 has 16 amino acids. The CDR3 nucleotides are TGTGCCAGCAGCCCAGGACTTACCCCCGGCACAGATACGCAGTATTTT. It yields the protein CASSPGLTPGTDTQYF.

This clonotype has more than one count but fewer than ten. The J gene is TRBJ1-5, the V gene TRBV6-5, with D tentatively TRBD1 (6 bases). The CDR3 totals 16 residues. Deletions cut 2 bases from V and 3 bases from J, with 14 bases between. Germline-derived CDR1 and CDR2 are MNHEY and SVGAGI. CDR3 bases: TGTGCCAGCAGTTACGTCCAGGGGAAGAACAATCAGCCCCAGCATTTT. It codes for CASSYVQGKNNQPQHF.

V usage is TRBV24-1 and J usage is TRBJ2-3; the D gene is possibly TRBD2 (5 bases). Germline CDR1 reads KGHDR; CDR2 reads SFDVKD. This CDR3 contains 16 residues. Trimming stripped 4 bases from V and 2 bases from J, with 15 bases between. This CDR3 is CATSDLKRGYTDTQYF. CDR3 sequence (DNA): TGTGCCACCAGTGACCTAAAACGGGGATACACAGATACGCAGTATTTT.

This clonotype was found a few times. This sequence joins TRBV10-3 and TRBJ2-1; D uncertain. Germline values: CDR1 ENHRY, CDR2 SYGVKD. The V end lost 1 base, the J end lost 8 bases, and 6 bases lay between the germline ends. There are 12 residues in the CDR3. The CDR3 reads CAISEFSHEQFF. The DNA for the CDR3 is TGTGCCATCAGTGAGTTTAGCCATGAGCAGTTCTTC.

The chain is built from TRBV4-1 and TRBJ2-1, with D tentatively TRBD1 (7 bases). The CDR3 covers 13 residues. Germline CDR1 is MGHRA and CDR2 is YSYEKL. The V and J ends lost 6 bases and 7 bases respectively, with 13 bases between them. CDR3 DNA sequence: TGCGCCAGCAGACCACCAGGGGGGAATGAGCAGTTCTTC. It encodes CASRPPGGNEQFF.

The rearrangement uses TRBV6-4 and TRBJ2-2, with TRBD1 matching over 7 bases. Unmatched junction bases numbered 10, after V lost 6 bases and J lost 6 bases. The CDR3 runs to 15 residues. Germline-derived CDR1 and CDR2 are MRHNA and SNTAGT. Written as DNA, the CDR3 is TGTGCCAGCAGCATCGGACAGGATAGGGCCGGGGAGCTGTTTTTT. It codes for CASSIGQDRAGELFF.

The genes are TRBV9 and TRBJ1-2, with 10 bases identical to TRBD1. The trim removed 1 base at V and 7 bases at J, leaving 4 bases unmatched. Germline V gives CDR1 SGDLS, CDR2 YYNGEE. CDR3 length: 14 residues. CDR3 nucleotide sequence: TGTGCCAGCAGCGTACCCGACAGGGGGCCTGGCTACACCTTC. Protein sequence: CASSVPDRGPGYTF.

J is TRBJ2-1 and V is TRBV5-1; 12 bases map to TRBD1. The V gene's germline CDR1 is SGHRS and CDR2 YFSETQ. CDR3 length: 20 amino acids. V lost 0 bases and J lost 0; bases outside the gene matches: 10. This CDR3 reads CASSLAGQGALHSSYNEQFF. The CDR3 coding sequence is TGCGCCAGCAGCTTGGCGGGACAGGGGGCCTTACATAGCTCCTACAATGAGCAGTTCTTC.

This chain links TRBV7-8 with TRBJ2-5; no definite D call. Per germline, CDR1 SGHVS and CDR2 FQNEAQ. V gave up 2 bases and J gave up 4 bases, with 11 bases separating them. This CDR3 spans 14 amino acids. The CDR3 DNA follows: TGTGCCAGCAGCTTATCCCTGGGCTTAGAGACCCAGTACTTC. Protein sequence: CASSLSLGLETQYF.

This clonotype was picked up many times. The CDR3 DNA is TGCAGTGCTAGAGATCTGGCGGGGGGGGCCTCAGATACGCAGTATTTT. Translated, it gives CSARDLAGGASDTQYF. The rearrangement joins TRBV20-1 to TRBJ2-3; 9 bases map to TRBD2. V dropped 0 bases and J dropped 4; count of bases not matched to a gene: 8. The CDR3 runs to 16 residues. From germline, CDR1 is DFQATT and CDR2 SNEGSKA (reference sequence).

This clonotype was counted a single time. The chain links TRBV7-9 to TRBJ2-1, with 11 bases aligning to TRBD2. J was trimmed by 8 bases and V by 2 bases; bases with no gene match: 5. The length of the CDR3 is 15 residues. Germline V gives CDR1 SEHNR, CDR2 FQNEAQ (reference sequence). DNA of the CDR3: TGTGCCAGCAGCTTAATACTAGCGGGAGCTGATGAGCAGTTCTTC. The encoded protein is CASSLILAGADEQFF.

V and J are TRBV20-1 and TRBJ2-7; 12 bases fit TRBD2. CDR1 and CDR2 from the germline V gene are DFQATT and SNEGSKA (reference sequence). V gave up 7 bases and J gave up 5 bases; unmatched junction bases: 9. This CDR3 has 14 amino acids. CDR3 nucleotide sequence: TGCAGTGGACTAGCGGGAGTCAGAATACACGAGCAGTACTTC. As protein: CSGLAGVRIHEQYF.

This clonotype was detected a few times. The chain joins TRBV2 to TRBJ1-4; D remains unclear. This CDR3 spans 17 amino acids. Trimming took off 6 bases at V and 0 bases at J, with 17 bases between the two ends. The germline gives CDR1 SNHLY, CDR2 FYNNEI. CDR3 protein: CASSPILPTTTNEKLFF. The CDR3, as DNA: TGTGCCAGCAGCCCGATCCTTCCGACGACAACTAATGAAAAACTGTTTTTT.

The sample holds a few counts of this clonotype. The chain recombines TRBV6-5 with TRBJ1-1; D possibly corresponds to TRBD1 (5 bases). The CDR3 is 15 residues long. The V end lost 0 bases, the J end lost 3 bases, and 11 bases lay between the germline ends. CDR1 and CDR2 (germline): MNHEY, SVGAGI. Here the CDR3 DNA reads TGTGCCAGCAGTTACTCAGGAGGGGTGGACACTGAAGCTTTCTTT. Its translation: CASSYSGGVDTEAFF.

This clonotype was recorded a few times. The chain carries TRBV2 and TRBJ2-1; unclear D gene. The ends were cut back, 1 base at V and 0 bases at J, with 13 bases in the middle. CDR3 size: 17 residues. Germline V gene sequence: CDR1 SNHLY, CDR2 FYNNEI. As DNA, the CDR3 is TGTGCCAGCAGTGAAGAGGATGGGCTTTACTCCTACAATGAGCAGTTCTTC. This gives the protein CASSEEDGLYSYNEQFF.

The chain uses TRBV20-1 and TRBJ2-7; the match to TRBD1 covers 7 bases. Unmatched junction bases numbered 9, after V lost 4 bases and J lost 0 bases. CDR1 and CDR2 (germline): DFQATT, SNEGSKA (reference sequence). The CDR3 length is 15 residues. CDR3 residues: CSANPTGIVSYEQYF. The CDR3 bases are TGCAGTGCTAACCCGACAGGGATTGTCTCCTACGAGCAGTACTTC.

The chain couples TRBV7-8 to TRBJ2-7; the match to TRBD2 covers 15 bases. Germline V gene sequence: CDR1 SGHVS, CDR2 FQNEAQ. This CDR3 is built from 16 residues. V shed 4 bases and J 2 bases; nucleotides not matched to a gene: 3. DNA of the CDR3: TGTGCCAGCAGCTCCGGGACTAGCGGGGGGACCTACGAGCAGTACTTC. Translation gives CASSSGTSGGTYEQYF.

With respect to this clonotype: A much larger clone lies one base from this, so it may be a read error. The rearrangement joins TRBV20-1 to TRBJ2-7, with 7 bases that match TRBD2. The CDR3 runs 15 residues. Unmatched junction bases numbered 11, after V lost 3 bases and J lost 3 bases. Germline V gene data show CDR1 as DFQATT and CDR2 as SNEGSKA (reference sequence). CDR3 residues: CSASILSGMNYEQYF. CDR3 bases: TGCAGTGCTAGCATTTTAAGCGGGATGAACTACGAGCAGTACTTC.

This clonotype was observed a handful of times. CDR3: CASSSRGKETQYF. In DNA, the CDR3 is TGTGCCAGCTCATCGAGGGGGAAGGAGACCCAGTACTTC. The genes are TRBV12-3 or TRBV12-4 and TRBJ2-5; a weak D match, TRBD1 (6 bases). V lost 8 bases, J lost 5 bases, and 15 bases lay in between. CDR3 length: 13 amino acids.

CDR3 DNA: TGTGCCAGCAACCCGGCGGGAAGGGGAAATCGGGAAGCTTTCTTT. Translated: CASNPAGRGNREAFF. This chain uses TRBV12-3 or TRBV12-4 with TRBJ1-1; TRBD1 might be the D (5 bases). V gave up 7 bases and J gave up 8 bases, with 23 bases separating them. This CDR3 spans 15 amino acids.

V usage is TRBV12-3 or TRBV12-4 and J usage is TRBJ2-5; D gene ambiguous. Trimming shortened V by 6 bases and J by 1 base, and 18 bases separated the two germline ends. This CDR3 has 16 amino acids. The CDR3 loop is CASSPNGDVLQETQYF. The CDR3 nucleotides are TGTGCCAGCAGCCCGAATGGAGACGTCCTCCAAGAGACCCAGTACTTC.

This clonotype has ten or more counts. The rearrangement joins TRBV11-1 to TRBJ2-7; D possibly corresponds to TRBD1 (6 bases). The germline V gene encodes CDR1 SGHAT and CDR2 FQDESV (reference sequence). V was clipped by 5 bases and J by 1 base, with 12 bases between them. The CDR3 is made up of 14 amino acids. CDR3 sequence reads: CASSPPGQSYEQYF. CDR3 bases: TGTGCCAGCAGCCCGCCGGGACAATCCTACGAGCAGTACTTC.

CDR3 sequence: CASSTGLAGGVWETQYF. In DNA, the CDR3 is TGTGCCAGCAGCACCGGACTAGCGGGGGGAGTGTGGGAGACCCAGTACTTC. The rearrangement uses TRBV9 and TRBJ2-5; TRBD2 matches at 14 bases. The trim removed 4 bases at V and 5 bases at J, leaving 10 bases unmatched. The CDR3 totals 17 residues. CDR1 and CDR2 (germline): SGDLS, YYNGEE.

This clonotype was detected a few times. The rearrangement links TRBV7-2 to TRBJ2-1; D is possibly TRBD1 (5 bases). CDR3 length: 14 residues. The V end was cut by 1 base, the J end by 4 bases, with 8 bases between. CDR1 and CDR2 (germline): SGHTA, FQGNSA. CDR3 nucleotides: TGTGCCAGCAGCTTAGGCAGGGATTACAATGAGCAGTTCTTC. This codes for CASSLGRDYNEQFF.

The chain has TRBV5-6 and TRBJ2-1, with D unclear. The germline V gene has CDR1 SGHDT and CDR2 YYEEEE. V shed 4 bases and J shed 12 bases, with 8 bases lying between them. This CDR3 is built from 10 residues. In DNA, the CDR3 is TGTGCCAGCAGCGGCAGGCGGCAGTTCTTC. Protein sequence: CASSGRRQFF.

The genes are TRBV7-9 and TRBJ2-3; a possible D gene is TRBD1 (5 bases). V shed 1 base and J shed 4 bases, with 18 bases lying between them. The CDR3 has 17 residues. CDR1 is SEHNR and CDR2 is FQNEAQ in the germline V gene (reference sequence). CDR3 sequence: CASSLELVIQGADTQYF. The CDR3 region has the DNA TGTGCCAGCAGCTTAGAATTGGTCATCCAAGGGGCAGATACGCAGTATTTT.

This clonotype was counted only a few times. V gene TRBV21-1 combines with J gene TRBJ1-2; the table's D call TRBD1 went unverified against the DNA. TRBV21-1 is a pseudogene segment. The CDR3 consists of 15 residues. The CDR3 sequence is CASSKTTPTGYGYTF. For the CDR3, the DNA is TGTGCCAGCAGCAAGACCACGCCCACAGGCTATGGCTACACCTTC.

DNA of the CDR3: TGTGCCAGCAGCTTGGGATGGGGGGTCGCCTACGAGCAGTACTTC. Its protein is CASSLGWGVAYEQYF. The chain has TRBV5-4 and TRBJ2-7; TRBD2 is a possible D gene (6 bases). Trimming cost V 0 bases and J 2 bases, with 12 bases left between them. This CDR3 has 15 residues. CDR1 SGHNT and CDR2 YYREEE come from the germline V gene (reference sequence).

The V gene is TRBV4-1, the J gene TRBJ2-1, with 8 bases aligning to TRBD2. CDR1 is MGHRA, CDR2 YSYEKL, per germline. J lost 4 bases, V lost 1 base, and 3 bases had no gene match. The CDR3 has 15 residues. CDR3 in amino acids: CASSQGRGGYNEQFF. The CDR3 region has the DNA TGCGCCAGCAGCCAAGGTCGGGGGGGGTACAATGAGCAGTTCTTC.